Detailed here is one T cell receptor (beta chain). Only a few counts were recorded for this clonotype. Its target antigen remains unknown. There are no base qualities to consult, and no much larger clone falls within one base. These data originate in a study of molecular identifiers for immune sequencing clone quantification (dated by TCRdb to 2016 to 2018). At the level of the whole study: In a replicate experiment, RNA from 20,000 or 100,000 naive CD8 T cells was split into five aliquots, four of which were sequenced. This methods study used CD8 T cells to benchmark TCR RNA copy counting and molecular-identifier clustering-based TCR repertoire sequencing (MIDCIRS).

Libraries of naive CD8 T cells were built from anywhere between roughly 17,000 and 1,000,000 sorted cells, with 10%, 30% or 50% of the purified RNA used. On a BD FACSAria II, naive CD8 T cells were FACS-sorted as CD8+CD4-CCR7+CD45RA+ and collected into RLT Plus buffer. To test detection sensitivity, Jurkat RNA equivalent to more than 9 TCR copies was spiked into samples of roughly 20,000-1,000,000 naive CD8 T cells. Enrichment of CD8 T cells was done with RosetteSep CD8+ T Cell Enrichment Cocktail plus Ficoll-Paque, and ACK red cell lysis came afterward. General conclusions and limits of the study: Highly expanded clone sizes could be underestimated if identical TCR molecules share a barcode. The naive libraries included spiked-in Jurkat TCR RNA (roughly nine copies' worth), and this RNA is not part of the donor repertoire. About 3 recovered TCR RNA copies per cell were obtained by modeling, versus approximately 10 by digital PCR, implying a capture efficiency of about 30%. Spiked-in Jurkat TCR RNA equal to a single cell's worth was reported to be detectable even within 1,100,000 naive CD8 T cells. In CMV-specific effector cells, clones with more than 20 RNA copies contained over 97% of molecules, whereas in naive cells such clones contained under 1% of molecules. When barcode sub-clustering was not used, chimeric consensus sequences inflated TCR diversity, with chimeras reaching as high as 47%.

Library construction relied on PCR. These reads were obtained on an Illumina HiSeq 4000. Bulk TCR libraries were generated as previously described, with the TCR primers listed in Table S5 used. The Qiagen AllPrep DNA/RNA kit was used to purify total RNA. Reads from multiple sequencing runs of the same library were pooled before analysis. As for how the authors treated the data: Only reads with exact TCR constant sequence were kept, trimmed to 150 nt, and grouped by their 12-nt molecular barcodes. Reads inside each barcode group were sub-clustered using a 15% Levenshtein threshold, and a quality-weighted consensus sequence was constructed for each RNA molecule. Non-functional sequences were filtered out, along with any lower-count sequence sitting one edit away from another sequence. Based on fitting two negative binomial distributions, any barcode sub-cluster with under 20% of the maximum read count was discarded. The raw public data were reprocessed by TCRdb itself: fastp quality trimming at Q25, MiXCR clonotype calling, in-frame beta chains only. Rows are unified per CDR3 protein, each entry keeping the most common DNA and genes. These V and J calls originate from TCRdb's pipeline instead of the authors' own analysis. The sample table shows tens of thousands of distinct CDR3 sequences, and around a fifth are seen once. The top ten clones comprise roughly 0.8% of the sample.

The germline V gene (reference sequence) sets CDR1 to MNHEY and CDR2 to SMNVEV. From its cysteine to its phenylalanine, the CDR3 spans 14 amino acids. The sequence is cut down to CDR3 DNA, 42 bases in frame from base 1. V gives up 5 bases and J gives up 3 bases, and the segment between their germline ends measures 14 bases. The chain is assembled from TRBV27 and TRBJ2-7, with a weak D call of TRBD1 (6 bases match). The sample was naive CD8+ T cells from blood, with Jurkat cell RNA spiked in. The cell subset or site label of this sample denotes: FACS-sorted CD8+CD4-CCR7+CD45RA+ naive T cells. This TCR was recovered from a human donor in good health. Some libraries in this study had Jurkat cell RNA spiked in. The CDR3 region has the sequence CASSLTGRIYEQYF. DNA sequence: TGTGCCAGCAGTCTGACAGGTAGGATCTACGAGCAGTACTTC.